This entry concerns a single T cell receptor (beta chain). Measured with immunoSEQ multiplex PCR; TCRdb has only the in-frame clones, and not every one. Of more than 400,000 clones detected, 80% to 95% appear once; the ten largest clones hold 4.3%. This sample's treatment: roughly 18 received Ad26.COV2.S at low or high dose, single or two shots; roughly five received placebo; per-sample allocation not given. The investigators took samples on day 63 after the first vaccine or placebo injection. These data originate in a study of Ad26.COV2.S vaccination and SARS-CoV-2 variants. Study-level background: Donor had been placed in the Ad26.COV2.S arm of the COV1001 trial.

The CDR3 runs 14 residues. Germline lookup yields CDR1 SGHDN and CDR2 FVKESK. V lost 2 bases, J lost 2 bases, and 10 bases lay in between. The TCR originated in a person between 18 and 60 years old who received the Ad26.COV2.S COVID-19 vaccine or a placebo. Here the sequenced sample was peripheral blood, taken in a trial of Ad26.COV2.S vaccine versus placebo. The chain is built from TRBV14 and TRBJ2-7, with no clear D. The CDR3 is CASSQWASAYEQYF. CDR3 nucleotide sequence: TGTGCCAGCAGCCAATGGGCTTCGGCCTACGAGCAGTACTTC.